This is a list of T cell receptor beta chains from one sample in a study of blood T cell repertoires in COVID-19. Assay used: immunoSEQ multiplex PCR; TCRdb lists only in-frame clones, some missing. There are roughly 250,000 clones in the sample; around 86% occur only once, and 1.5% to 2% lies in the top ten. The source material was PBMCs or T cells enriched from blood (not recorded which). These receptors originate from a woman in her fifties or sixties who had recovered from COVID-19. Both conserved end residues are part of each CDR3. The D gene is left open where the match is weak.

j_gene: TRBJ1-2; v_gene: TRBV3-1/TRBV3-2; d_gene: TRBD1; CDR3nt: TGTGCCAGCAAGGGGGCTGACTATGGCTACACCTTC; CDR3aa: CASKGADYGYTF
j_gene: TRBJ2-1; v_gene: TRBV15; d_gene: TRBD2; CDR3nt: TGTGCCACCAGCAGAGATCGGGGCGGGAGCTCCTACAATGAGCAGTTCTTC; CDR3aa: CATSRDRGGSSYNEQFF
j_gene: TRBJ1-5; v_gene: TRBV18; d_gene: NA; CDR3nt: TGTGCCAGCTCAGAGGGCCGAACCAATAGCAATCAGCCCCAGCATTTT; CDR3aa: CASSEGRTNSNQPQHF
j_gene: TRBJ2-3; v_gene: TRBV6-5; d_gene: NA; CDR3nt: TGTGCCAGCTTCCCAGGGGGCACAGATACGCAGTATTTT; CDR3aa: CASFPGGTDTQYF
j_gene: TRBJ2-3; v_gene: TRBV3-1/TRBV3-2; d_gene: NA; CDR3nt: TGTGCCAGCAGCCAGGGCGATACGCAGTATTTT; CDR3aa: CASSQGDTQYF
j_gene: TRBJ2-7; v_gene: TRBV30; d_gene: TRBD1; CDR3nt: TGTGCCTGGAGTGTACAGGGGGGTACCTACGAGCAGTACTTC; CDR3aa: CAWSVQGGTYEQYF
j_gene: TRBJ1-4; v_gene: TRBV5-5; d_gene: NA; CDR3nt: TGTGCCAGCAGCTTGGGTCAGATTAATGAAAAACTGTTTTTT; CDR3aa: CASSLGQINEKLFF
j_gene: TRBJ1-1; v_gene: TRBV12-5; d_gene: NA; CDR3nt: TGTGCTAGTGGTTCGAGGACATTGAACACTGAAGCTTTCTTT; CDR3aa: CASGSRTLNTEAFF
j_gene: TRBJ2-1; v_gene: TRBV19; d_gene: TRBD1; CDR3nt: TGTGCCAGTAGTATATCGAGGGACAGTTACAATGAGCAGTTCTTC; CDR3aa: CASSISRDSYNEQFF
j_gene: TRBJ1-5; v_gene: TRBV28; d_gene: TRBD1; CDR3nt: TGTGCCAGCAGTTTATCGGGGGGGACAGGGGGAAGCAATCAGCCCCAGCATTTT; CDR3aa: CASSLSGGTGGSNQPQHF
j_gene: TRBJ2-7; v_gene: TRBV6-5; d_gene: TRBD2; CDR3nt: TGTGCCAGCAGCCGGGGGGGGTCGGAGCAGTACTTC; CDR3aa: CASSRGGSEQYF
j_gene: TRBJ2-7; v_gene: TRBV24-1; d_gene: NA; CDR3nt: TGTGCCACCACTTGCCGGACTTCCCACTACGAGCAGTACTTC; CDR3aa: CATTCRTSHYEQYF
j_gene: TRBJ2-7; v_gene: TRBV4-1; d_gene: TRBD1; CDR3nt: TGCGCCAGCAGCCACGGGGACAGGGGGGCCTACGAGCAGTACTTC; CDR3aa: CASSHGDRGAYEQYF
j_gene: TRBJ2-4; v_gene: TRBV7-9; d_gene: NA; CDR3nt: TGTGCCAGCAGCTTTGAGCGCGACATTCAGTACTTC; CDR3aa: CASSFERDIQYF
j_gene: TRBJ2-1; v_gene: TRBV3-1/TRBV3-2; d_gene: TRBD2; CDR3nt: TGTGCCAGCAGCCCGCTACGAGGTCGCGGGAGACCCTACAATGAGCAGTTCTTC; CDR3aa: CASSPLRGRGRPYNEQFF
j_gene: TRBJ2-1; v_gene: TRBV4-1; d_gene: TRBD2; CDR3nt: TGCGCCAGCAGCCCCAGGTCTAGCGGCTCCTACAATGAGCAGTTCTTC; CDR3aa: CASSPRSSGSYNEQFF
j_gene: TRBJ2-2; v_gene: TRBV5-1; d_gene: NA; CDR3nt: TGCGCCAGCAGCCCGGGAACTAGTTTCGGGGAGCTGTTTTTT; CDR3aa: CASSPGTSFGELFF
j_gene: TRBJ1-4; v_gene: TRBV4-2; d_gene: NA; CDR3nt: TGTGCCAGCAGCCAAGGGACACCGACTAATGAAAAACTGTTTTTT; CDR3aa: CASSQGTPTNEKLFF
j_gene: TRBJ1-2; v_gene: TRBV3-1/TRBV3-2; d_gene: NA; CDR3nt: TGTGCCAGCAGCCAAGTTCGGGGGGCTTGGTATGGCTACACCTTC; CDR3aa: CASSQVRGAWYGYTF
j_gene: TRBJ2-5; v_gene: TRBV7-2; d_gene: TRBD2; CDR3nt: TGTGCCAGCAGCTTAGTAGCGTCTAGCGGGGAAGAGACCCAGTACTTC; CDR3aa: CASSLVASSGEETQYF